This T cell receptor (beta chain) came from a study of response to subunit inactivated influenza vaccine. The CDR3 runs to 13 residues. Trimming took off 5 bases at V and 3 bases at J, with 11 bases between the two ends. MiXCR was run by TCRdb on the RT-PCR reads, yielding one entry per CDR3 protein. The sample yields 430,000 or so distinct CDR3 sequences, 10% to 11% seen once. The sample here was PBMCs from blood, taken about 40 days after vaccination. This sequence joins TRBV12-3 or TRBV12-4 and TRBJ2-7, with D perhaps TRBD1 (5 bases). The sequence was obtained from a man aged 50 to 60 who received an inactivated influenza vaccine. DNA for the CDR3: TGTGCCAGCAGTCACAGGAGTTACTACGAGCAGTACTTC. It is translated as CASSHRSYYEQYF.